The rows below give T cell receptor beta chains drawn from one sample of a study of regulatory T cells in long-lasting Graves disease. In TCRdb, the multiplex PCR reads were re-called with MiXCR into one record per CDR3 protein. In the table there are hundreds of thousands of distinct CDR3 sequences, 16% of which are singletons. These data also featured in a second study, about T cells in Graves' hyperthyroidism and ophthalmopathy.

Here the sequenced sample was peripheral blood mononuclear cells (PBMCs), taken at new diagnosis, from a patient treated with antithyroid drugs. The receptor set was obtained from a man in his forties with Graves disease. Both conserved end residues are part of each CDR3. The D gene is left open where the match is weak. Size is stated for part of the rows, as once, few or many counts, or as a class when the clone is expanded.

CASRLWDSMNTEAFF,TGCGCCAGTAGACTATGGGACTCCATGAACACTGAAGCTTTCTTT,TRBV4-3,TRBJ1-1,-,-
CASSLALGNTIYF,TGTGCCAGCAGCTTAGCGCTCGGAAACACCATATATTTT,TRBV7-9,TRBJ1-3,-,many
CSARRTSGDGEQFF,TGCAGTGCTAGACGGACTAGCGGGGACGGTGAGCAGTTCTTC,TRBV20-1,TRBJ2-1,TRBD2,many
CASSSPSDLAKNIQYF,TGTGCCAGCAGTTCGCCCTCGGACTTAGCCAAAAACATTCAGTACTTC,TRBV27,TRBJ2-4,-,many
CSVKPGQGTLYNEQFF,TGCAGCGTGAAACCGGGACAGGGTACCCTGTACAATGAGCAGTTCTTC,TRBV29-1,TRBJ2-1,TRBD1,many
CASSCYVGQSYEQYF,TGCGCCAGCAGCTGTTACGTGGGCCAATCCTACGAGCAGTACTTC,TRBV5-1,TRBJ2-7,-,few
CASTTGALEQYF,TGTGCCAGCACAACGGGGGCCCTAGAGCAGTACTTC,TRBV6-1,TRBJ2-7,-,many
CASSNNRAGELFF,TGTGCCAGCAGTAATAACAGGGCCGGGGAGCTGTTTTTT,TRBV12-3/TRBV12-4,TRBJ2-2,-,-
CSARNPEGSTEAFF,TGCAGTGCTAGAAATCCCGAAGGGAGCACTGAAGCTTTCTTT,TRBV20-1,TRBJ1-1,-,-
CASSRGTDNSNQPQHF,TGTGCCAGCAGCCGAGGGACAGATAATAGCAATCAGCCCCAGCATTTT,TRBV28,TRBJ1-5,TRBD1,many
CSASGGSPLHF,TGCAGTGCTTCGGGGGGTTCACCCCTCCACTTT,TRBV20-1,TRBJ1-6,-,-
CASSTNGLAAQETQYF,TGCGCCAGCAGCACAAACGGACTAGCGGCACAAGAGACCCAGTACTTC,TRBV5-1,TRBJ2-5,TRBD2,many
CASSLGGYAENYGYTF,TGCGCCAGCAGCTTGGGAGGATATGCGGAGAACTATGGCTACACCTTC,TRBV5-1,TRBJ1-2,-,-
CASSLAVEAYEQYF,TGCGCCAGCAGCTTGGCCGTGGAAGCCTACGAGCAGTACTTC,TRBV5-1,TRBJ2-7,-,few
CASSLGQVFTDTQYF,TGCGCCAGCAGCCTGGGACAGGTCTTCACAGATACGCAGTATTTT,TRBV5-1,TRBJ2-3,TRBD1,many
CASSEGPGRGYGGELFF,TGTGCCAGCAGTGAAGGCCCCGGGAGGGGCTACGGCGGGGAGCTGTTTTTT,TRBV2,TRBJ2-2,TRBD2,many
CAITHDRATYEQYF,TGTGCCATCACCCACGACAGGGCCACCTACGAGCAGTACTTC,TRBV10-3,TRBJ2-7,TRBD1,many
CASSQTDSPLHF,TGTGCCAGCAGTCAGACAGATTCACCCCTCCACTTT,TRBV28,TRBJ1-6,-,many
CASSLHRWAEAFF,TGTGCCAGCAGCTTACATCGGTGGGCTGAAGCTTTCTTT,TRBV7-2,TRBJ1-1,-,many
CAATRTGNQQYF,TGTGCCGCTACGAGGACAGGGAACCAGCAGTACTTC,TRBV2,TRBJ2-7,TRBD1,-
CASSVGPLGTEAFF,TGTGCCAGCAGCGTAGGTCCGCTGGGGACTGAAGCTTTCTTT,TRBV9,TRBJ1-1,-,many
CASSRPGLAGMFF,TGCGCCAGCAGCCGTCCCGGACTAGCGGGGATGTTCTTC,TRBV4-3,TRBJ2-1,TRBD2,few
CASRSGGIYNEQFF,TGCGCCAGCAGAAGCGGGGGGATCTACAATGAGCAGTTCTTC,TRBV5-1,TRBJ2-1,TRBD2,many
CASSLAGVSGELFF,TGTGCCAGCAGTTTAGCGGGGGTGTCCGGGGAGCTGTTTTTT,TRBV12-3/TRBV12-4,TRBJ2-2,-,few
CASSFAGGNTQYF,TGTGCCAGCAGTTTTGCGGGGGGAAATACGCAGTATTTT,TRBV6-2/TRBV6-3,TRBJ2-3,TRBD2,many
CASSGQGPYEQYF,TGTGCCTCATCGGGACAGGGTCCCTACGAGCAGTACTTC,TRBV7-9,TRBJ2-7,TRBD1,-
CASSEVGTGNSPLHF,TGTGCCAGCAGTGAGGTCGGGACGGGGAATTCACCCCTCCACTTT,TRBV27,TRBJ1-6,-,-
CAWSRGGSSYEQYF,TGTGCCTGGAGTCGTGGGGGGAGCTCCTACGAGCAGTACTTC,TRBV30,TRBJ2-7,-,many
CASSSGQAHQPQHF,TGTGCCAGCAGTTCCGGACAGGCTCATCAGCCCCAGCATTTT,TRBV27,TRBJ1-5,TRBD1,many